This TCR beta chain was recorded in a study of cytomegalovirus exposure and HLA in healthy donors (dated by TCRdb to the late 2010s). Broadly, across the study: According to an earlier analysis of a few hundred of the donors, roughly 180 million T cells yielded 90 million to 130 million unique TCR beta sequences and approximately 300 Gb of sequence data. A later genetic analysis used genome-wide SNP genotypes for about three fifths of the 666 donors, treating that subset as a discovery cohort. The study profiled the T cell repertoires of fewer than 850 subjects by immunosequencing and related them to cytomegalovirus serostatus. The study was designed to test whether signatures of past pathogen exposure could be identified by cataloging public T cell receptors. The number of typed donors differed by locus: about 620-630 for A, B, C, DRB1 and DQB1; approximately 520 for DQA1; some 590 for DPA1; and some 450 for DPB1. The study combined high-throughput TCR immunosequencing, statistical association of individual TCRs with disease status, and machine learning to predict cytomegalovirus infection status. In addition to the first cohort of 666 subjects, a separate validation cohort of approximately 120 different subjects was used. HLA typing covered class I and class II loci at four-digit resolution. Among 398 genotyped donors of the cohort, an average of around 250,000 unique TCR beta nucleotide sequences was sequenced per donor, of which about 20% were non-productive. Rather than using new phenotypic data, the later analysis identified candidate immune exposures from TCR beta sequences and from how often those sequences occurred across donors. Alongside the repertoire data, information on donor age, sex, ethnicity and CMV serostatus was compiled. Approximately 310 gigabases of sequencing data and approximately 80 million unique TCR sequences were included in an early release covering several hundred HLA-typed donors. Roughly five DR-DQ haplotypes were handled as single units for association and clustering because linkage in the cohort was strong. An earlier analysis of about 620 of the donors applied high-throughput TCR beta sequencing to assess whether each TCR beta V gene segment acted as functional or pseudogenic. Of the roughly 400 genotyped donors, approximately 82% fell in the genetic ancestry cluster associated with self-reported Caucasian donors. A later analysis re-examined previously published TCR beta repertoires from about 700 donors and added high-resolution HLA genotyping to investigate patterns of TCR occurrence. All discovery cohort repertoires had been generated on a single sequencing platform.

The junction shows trimming of 10 bases on V and 2 bases on J, plus 18 bases between the germline ends. In the germline V gene, CDR1 corresponds to ENHRY and CDR2 to SYGVKD. The CDR3 starts with the cysteine, ends with the phenylalanine, and has 15 residues. Just the 45-base CDR3 DNA is kept, in frame starting at base 1. What the study reported, not specific to this receptor: Strong co-occurrence of HLA alleles, especially DR and DQ, made assigning TCR associations to individual alleles difficult. Compared with equally common non-associated chains, HLA-associated TCR beta chains in a later analysis were more clonally expanded and had lower generation probabilities. The authors suggested that the approach could potentially be extended to other disease states and immunological phenotypes. A further reported finding was that TCR beta sequences accurately predicted the HLA-A and HLA-B alleles for most subjects in the first cohort. In an earlier analysis of a few hundred of the donors, most TCR beta V segments were observed in productive rearrangements about 87% or about 30% of the time, broadly matching IMGT annotations. According to a later genetic analysis, donors in an Asian-associated ancestry cluster had fewer N-insertions in productive TCRs than the approximately 710-donor mean. In a later analysis, the rate of TCR association differed among HLA loci, with DRB1 alleles having the most associated TCRs and HLA-C alleles having the fewest. Linkage disequilibrium might explain the correlated functional status among segregating V segments, but an unknown experimental factor could not be ruled out. Because HLA typing was missing for some donors at each locus, association tests included only the typed subset. The 87-base-pair reads could not distinguish some IMGT-functional V segments, including TRBV6-2 and TRBV6-3, so those segments were excluded. A later analysis found that most CMV-associated TCR beta chains appeared HLA-restricted, with HLA associations seemingly driven largely by CMV exposure. According to a later analysis, parvovirus B19, influenza, CMV and Epstein-Barr virus appeared linked to several top co-occurrence clusters. For the cohort, immune exposure information was limited to CMV serostatus. About 17 rarely observed V segments, including chromosome 9 orphons, were excluded from the earlier analysis of about 500 of the donors because counts were too low. The cohort was sequenced for TCR beta chains only, and without alpha or paired-chain data the features that could be detected were limited. In a later analysis, some 17,000 TCR beta sequences were associated with specific HLA alleles at a false discovery rate of 0.05. The classifier was reported to diagnose cytomegalovirus status with high specificity and sensitivity in both the original and validation cohorts. A cluster of highly shared sequence variants was judged likely to be a technical artifact of the sequencing pipeline. Three of the identified cytomegalovirus-associated TCR beta chains were confirmed in vitro to be specific for cytomegalovirus antigens. V-gene and J-gene trimming of TCR beta chains was associated with a missense DCLRE1C variant in a later genetic analysis, and the association was replicated in an independent cohort. The study listed 150 to 200 TCR beta chains as associated with cytomegalovirus. Roughly uniform sequencing depth across donors was assumed in presence/absence analyses, although this assumption may not hold. Most TCR sequences were observed very rarely across donors, whereas some public TCRs were present in many individuals.

The cohort consisted of 600 to 700 healthy bone marrow donors. Cohort members were all nominally healthy when sampled, although unrecorded immune exposures were likely present. The donor was CMV seronegative and belonged to the group of 350 or so seronegative cohort members. Every donor gave a peripheral blood sample, and the peripheral blood mononuclear cells from that sample were used for TCR beta sequencing. Genomic DNA was extracted from the blood cell samples with the Qiagen DNeasy Blood Extraction Kit. Library preparation used the immunoSEQ multiplex PCR assay. A mixture of 60 forward primers for TCR Vbeta segments and 13 reverse primers for TCR Jbeta segments was used in the multiplex PCR. Amplification of the CDR3 region of rearranged TCR beta genes was performed with a multiplex PCR assay on genomic DNA. The amplified TCR beta libraries were sequenced on the Illumina HiSeq System as 87-base-pair reads. Per the source publication's procedure: A later analysis counted about 82 million unique TCR beta chains across the roughly 700 repertoires, and around 9.9 million of these chains were shared by at least two donors. A nearest-neighbor algorithm error-corrected the raw reads and collapsed the reads into unique sequences, merging closely related sequences to remove PCR and sequencing errors. V, D and J gene segments were assigned by aligning CDR3 sequences to IMGT reference sequences. For a sequence to be retained, a match of at least six nucleotides to both a V gene segment and a J gene segment was required. A rearrangement was called productive if the CDR3 had no stop codons and remained in frame with V and J, and every other rearrangement was called non-productive. CDR3 was defined according to IMGT convention as the region running from the second conserved V-encoded cysteine to the conserved J-encoded phenylalanine. The earlier analysis of approximately 590 of the donors excluded any sequence lacking an unambiguous match to a single V gene segment. In an earlier analysis of some 590 of the donors, a V segment was called functional when productive rearrangements were above 56.7%, and segregating when the standard deviation between donors exceeded 5%. A statistical classification framework was built for diagnosing cytomegalovirus status from the catalog of TCR beta chain sequences. V and J gene assignment, in a later analysis, came from comparing TCR nucleotide sequences with IMGT/GENE-DB human TR gene sequences. Using the TCRdist pipeline, a later analysis assigned CDR3 sequences along with most-parsimonious VDJ recombination scenarios. In a later analysis, every TCR beta chain was defined by the combination of its CDR3 amino acid sequence and its V-gene family, and reads without a unique V-gene family were dropped. A later analysis removed several hundred highly shared, low-generation-probability nucleotide sequences to deal with suspected cross-contamination and a sequencing artifact. A later analysis calculated a clonal expansion index for each public chain from normalized within-repertoire ranks of inferred template counts. In a later analysis, generation probabilities were computed with a VDJ recombination model fitted to out-of-frame rearrangements, and the resulting probabilities were checked against IGoR. Hypergeometric tests were used in a later analysis to score TCR-TCR, TCR-HLA and TCR-CMV co-occurrence, with a repertoire-size bias correction applied to the TCR pairs. To estimate false discovery rates, a later analysis permuted the HLA or CMV assignments 20 times. In a later analysis, co-occurring TCRs were grouped with DBSCAN, and TCRdist sequence similarity was added when clustering was performed within HLA-allele-positive subsets. For co-occurrence clustering, repertoires with fewer than 30,000 or more than 120,000 public chains were excluded, along with 4 to 6 repertoires with anomalous nucleotide sharing. Entries here come from immuneACCESS through TCRdb and include only in-frame sequences with V and J called. Some clones fail to appear in such tables; in the studies checked, an unresolved V gene covers under half of the shortfall, and the cause of the remainder is unknown. D and trimming were read from the DNA, whereas the V and J calls and clone size are those reported in that table. This sample has fewer than 200,000 clones in its table, and roughly 80% of those were observed once. The ten top clones hold approximately 2.6% of the sample.

This clone was seen more than once but under ten times. Its antigen remains undetermined. No much larger clone exists at a distance of one base, and base qualities are not known. The sample consisted of PBMCs. The rearranged segments are TRBV10-3 and TRBJ2-1, with the D gene too uncertain to name. The sequence came from a female donor in good health and CMV-seronegative. The CDR3 amino acid sequence is: CATLDPRSTYNEQFF. The DNA reads as follows: TGTGCCACCCTCGATCCGCGGTCGACCTACAATGAGCAGTTCTTC.